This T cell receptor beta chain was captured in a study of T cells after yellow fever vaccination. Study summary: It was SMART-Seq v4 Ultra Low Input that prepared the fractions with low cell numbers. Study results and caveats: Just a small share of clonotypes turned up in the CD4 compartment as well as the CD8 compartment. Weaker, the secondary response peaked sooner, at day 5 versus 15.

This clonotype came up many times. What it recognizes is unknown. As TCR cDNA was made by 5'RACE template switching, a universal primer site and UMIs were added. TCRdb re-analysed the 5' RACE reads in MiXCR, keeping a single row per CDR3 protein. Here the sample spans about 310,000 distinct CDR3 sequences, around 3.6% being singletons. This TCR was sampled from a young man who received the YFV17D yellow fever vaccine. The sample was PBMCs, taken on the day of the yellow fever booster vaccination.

Here the CDR3 reads CASSPFGGGGETQYF. The CDR3 coding sequence is TGTGCCAGCAGCCCCTTTGGGGGAGGTGGAGAGACCCAGTACTTC. The rearrangement links TRBV9 to TRBJ2-5; D might be TRBD2 (6 bases). Trimming removed 4 bases at V and 4 bases at J, with 17 bases between. The CDR3 has 15 amino acids. Germline CDR1 is SGDLS and CDR2 is YYNGEE.